This is a list of T cell receptor beta chains from one sample in a study of Ad26.COV2.S vaccination and SARS-CoV-2 variants. Some clones are missing from TCRdb's copy, which holds only in-frame ones; the method was immunoSEQ multiplex PCR. The table has hundreds of thousands of clones, 90% seen once. The starting material was peripheral blood, obtained in a trial of Ad26.COV2.S vaccine versus placebo. The receptor set was obtained from a person aged 18-60 years who received the Ad26.COV2.S COVID-19 vaccine or a placebo. The conserved cysteine and the conserved F or W are not part of the CDR3 here.

j_gene: TRBJ2-5; v_gene: TRBV5-1; CDR3aa: ASSLTSGSQTQETQY
j_gene: TRBJ2-1; v_gene: TRBV5-1; CDR3aa: ASSLEGRAGGYNEQF
j_gene: TRBJ2-5; v_gene: TRBV12-5; CDR3aa: ASGLAVGYRED
j_gene: TRBJ1-1; v_gene: TRBV6-5; CDR3aa: ASSPFVGGTEAF
j_gene: TRBJ1-1; v_gene: TRBV9; CDR3aa: ASSADRGDTEAF
j_gene: TRBJ2-7; v_gene: TRBV4-2; CDR3aa: ASSHGPWQATSYEQY
j_gene: TRBJ2-1; v_gene: TRBV7-6; CDR3aa: ASSWSSGSYEQF
j_gene: TRBJ2-3; v_gene: TRBV21-1; CDR3aa: ASSEQGWAPDTQY
j_gene: TRBJ1-1; v_gene: TRBV27; CDR3aa: ASSLLGGSTEAF
j_gene: TRBJ2-3; v_gene: TRBV9; CDR3aa: ASSVDPIPASGRIPDTQY
j_gene: TRBJ2-7; v_gene: TRBV30; CDR3aa: AWSGWATYEQY
j_gene: TRBJ1-1; v_gene: TRBV12-3/TRBV12-4; CDR3aa: ASSTDRGTEAF
j_gene: TRBJ2-3; v_gene: TRBV28; CDR3aa: ASSPPSAPEDTQY
j_gene: TRBJ2-6; v_gene: TRBV27; CDR3aa: ASSFISGANVLT
j_gene: TRBJ1-5; v_gene: TRBV12-5; CDR3aa: ASGLAGDVGQPQH
j_gene: TRBJ2-6; v_gene: TRBV30; CDR3aa: AHAGASGANVLT
j_gene: TRBJ2-1; v_gene: TRBV7-8; CDR3aa: ASSASSGSSYNEQF
j_gene: TRBJ2-1; v_gene: TRBV7-2; CDR3aa: ASSPAYAEQF
j_gene: TRBJ2-1; v_gene: TRBV9; CDR3aa: ASSLGNEQF
j_gene: TRBJ1-1; v_gene: TRBV29-1; CDR3aa: SVTENTEAF
j_gene: TRBJ2-1; v_gene: TRBV2; CDR3aa: ASSSGREGPNNEQF
j_gene: TRBJ2-7; v_gene: TRBV6-2/TRBV6-3; CDR3aa: ASSYSLAIPGEQY
j_gene: TRBJ2-7; v_gene: TRBV5-1; CDR3aa: ASSLDPGFPYEQY
j_gene: TRBJ1-1; v_gene: TRBV10-3; CDR3aa: AISEGVRNTEAF